This TCR beta chain was captured in a study of blood T cell repertoires in COVID-19. The length of the CDR3 is 13 residues. Germline CDR1 reads GTSNPN; CDR2 reads SVGIG (reference sequence). Between the trimmed V and J ends, which lost 3 bases and 3 bases, there was a span of 11 bases. The assay was immunoSEQ multiplex PCR, and TCRdb's table has in-frame clones only and misses some. The repertoire includes 230,000 or so clones, around 90% of them detected once, and roughly 2.2% sits in the top ten. The source is a woman aged 60-75 years with COVID-19, enrolled during active disease. This chain uses TRBV30 with TRBJ1-1; D possibly corresponds to TRBD1 (5 bases). The sample taken for sequencing was peripheral blood. The CDR3 nucleotides read TGTGCCTGGAGGTGGGGGGGTTACACTGAAGCTTTCTTT. Protein sequence: CAWRWGGYTEAFF.